Following are 18 T cell receptor beta chains from one sample sequenced in a study of T cells expressing NK-cell markers. TCRdb reprocessed the 5' RACE reads and reports one entry per CDR3 protein, with no DNA. The clone table shows 500,000 to 700,000 distinct CDR3 sequences, with the ten largest holding around 3.3%. The sequenced material came from blood T cells: a sorted CD56 or NKG2C T cell subset, CD4+ or CD8+ T cells, or bulk PBMC T cells (not recorded which). The receptors come from a man younger than 35 in good health.

The chain joins TRBV13 to TRBJ2-1; the D call of TRBD1 rests on TCRdb alone, since no DNA is present to check it. Looked up from germline, CDR1 is PRHDT and CDR2 is FYEKMQ (reference sequence). The CDR3 is 18 amino acids. CDR3 region: CASSSHPRGVSSYNEQFF.

The CDR3 here is CSAPRLETQYF. The V and J genes are TRBV20-1 and TRBJ2-5. The germline V gene has CDR1 DFQATT and CDR2 SNEGSKA (reference sequence). CDR3 length: 11 amino acids.

The CDR3 spells CASKFIFDIYEQYF. V and J are TRBV27 and TRBJ2-7. The length of the CDR3 is 14 residues. Per the germline V gene, CDR1 is MNHEY and CDR2 is SMNVEV (reference sequence).

The chain combines TRBV18 with TRBJ1-4. Germline assignment: CDR1 KGHSH and CDR2 LQKENI. The length of the CDR3 is 14 residues. The CDR3 sequence is CASSRGATNEKLFF. Using reference TRBV18 and TRBJ1-4 for the parts outside the CDR3, the full variable domain is NAGVMQNPRHLVRRRGQEARLRCSPMKGHSHVYWYRQLPEEGLKFMVYLQKENIIDESGMPKERFSAEFPKEGPSILRIQQVVRGDSAAYFCASSRGATNEKLFFGSGTQLSVL.

This rearrangement joins TRBV10-3 to TRBJ2-5; the TRBD1 assignment by TCRdb is unverifiable without DNA. Germline V gene sequence: CDR1 ENHRY, CDR2 SYGVKD. CDR3 size: 14 residues. CDR3 region: CAASTGPRLETQYF.

The chain has TRBV12-3 or TRBV12-4 and TRBJ1-2. The CDR3 length is 15 residues. CDR3: CASSLASAGLGGYTF.

The chain uses TRBV20-1 and TRBJ2-3; TCRdb selects TRBD2, and the lack of DNA leaves this call unchecked. The CDR3 has 15 residues. The germline V gene encodes CDR1 DFQATT and CDR2 SNEGSKA (reference sequence). CDR3 in amino acids: CSARLLAGVIDTQYF.

The CDR3 protein is CASSLYGVGGQPQHF. The chain has TRBV12-3 or TRBV12-4 and TRBJ1-5. CDR3 length equals 15 residues.

The rearrangement links TRBV24-1 to TRBJ2-1; absent DNA, TCRdb's TRBD2 call cannot be checked. The CDR3 contains 18 residues. CDR1 and CDR2 from the germline V gene are KGHDR and SFDVKD. This chain's CDR3 is CATSDLQTSAGGRNEQFF.

The gene calls are TRBV11-2 and TRBJ1-2; TCRdb outputs TRBD1, but without DNA this stays unchecked. The CDR3 is 17 residues long. The germline CDR1 and CDR2 sequences are SGHAT and FQNNGV. This CDR3 reads CASSARDRGGGLVRYTF.

The chain is built from TRBV29-1 and TRBJ1-2. CDR3 length equals 13 residues. In germline, CDR1 is SQVTM, CDR2 ANQGSEA. The CDR3 is CSSTSQGNYGYTF.

The chain is built from TRBV20-1 and TRBJ2-5; the D call from TCRdb, TRBD2, cannot be confirmed without DNA. Per the germline V gene, CDR1 is DFQATT and CDR2 is SNEGSKA (reference sequence). The CDR3 has 15 residues. The CDR3 here is CSAKPVAGGQETQYF.

The rearrangement joins TRBV4-1 to TRBJ2-1. The germline gives CDR1 MGHRA, CDR2 YSYEKL. CDR3 length: 17 amino acids. The CDR3 region is CASSQTAGLASYNEQFF.

This rearrangement joins TRBV10-3 to TRBJ2-7; TCRdb names TRBD1, which stays unverified in the absence of DNA. The germline V gene encodes CDR1 ENHRY and CDR2 SYGVKD. This CDR3 contains 13 residues. CDR3 sequence: CAISGGSSYEQYF.

The V gene is TRBV12-3 or TRBV12-4, the J gene TRBJ2-6; TCRdb names TRBD2, which stays unverified in the absence of DNA. This CDR3 is built from 19 residues. The chain's CDR3 is CASSPSGSGRASGANVLTF.

The genes are TRBV28 and TRBJ2-1; there is no DNA to check the TCRdb D call of TRBD2. Germline CDR1 and CDR2: MDHEN and SYDVKM. This CDR3 spans 15 amino acids. This chain's CDR3 is CASSIRFELYNEQFF.

V is TRBV4-1 and J is TRBJ2-3; TCRdb outputs TRBD2, but without DNA this stays unchecked. This CDR3 comprises 22 residues. The germline V gene has CDR1 MGHRA and CDR2 YSYEKL. The CDR3 spells CASSQDLQWLAGGAILTDTQYF.

This rearrangement joins TRBV24-1 to TRBJ2-5; the D call of TRBD1 rests on TCRdb alone, since no DNA is present to check it. The CDR3 length is 15 residues. CDR1 and CDR2 (germline): KGHDR, SFDVKD. CDR3 sequence reads: CATSDLARAEETQYF.